This T cell receptor beta chain was recorded in a study of naive and memory T cell subsets. General study results and limits: Over 90% of naive TCR sequences appeared only once, unlike memory subsets.

Both TRBC1 and TRBC2 were covered by a beta constant-region primer of two equimolar oligonucleotides. TCRdb redid the calling of the UMI-ligation and nested PCR reads with MiXCR, one entry per CDR3 protein. Here the sample spans some 150,000 distinct CDR3 sequences, approximately 17% being singletons. This clonotype showed up just a few times. Antigen specificity is unknown. This CDR3 is 13 amino acids long. Between the trimmed V and J ends, which lost 2 bases and 2 bases, there was a span of 6 bases. The V gene's germline CDR1 is GTSNPN and CDR2 SVGIG (reference sequence). Sequencing used naive CD4+ T cells from blood. The rearrangement links TRBV30 to TRBJ1-4; D unclear. The clonotype originates from a human donor in good health. CDR3 nucleotides: TGTGCCTGGAGTCAGCGGACTAATGAAAAACTGTTTTTT. It translates to CAWSQRTNEKLFF.